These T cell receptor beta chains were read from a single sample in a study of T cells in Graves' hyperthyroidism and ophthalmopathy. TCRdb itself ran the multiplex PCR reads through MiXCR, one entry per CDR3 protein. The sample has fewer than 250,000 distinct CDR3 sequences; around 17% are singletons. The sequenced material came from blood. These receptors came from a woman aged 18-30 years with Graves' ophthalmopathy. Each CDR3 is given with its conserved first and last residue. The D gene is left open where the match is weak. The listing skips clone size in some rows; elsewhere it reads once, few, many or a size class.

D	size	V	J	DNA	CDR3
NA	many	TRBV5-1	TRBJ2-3	TGCGCCAGCAGCTTGGGACGGGGCACCACAGATACGCAGTATTTT	CASSLGRGTTDTQYF
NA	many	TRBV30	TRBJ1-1	TGTGCCTGGATATATCTTAAGGTGAACACTGAAGCTTTCTTT	CAWIYLKVNTEAFF
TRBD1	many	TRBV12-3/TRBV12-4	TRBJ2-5	TGTGCCAGCTCTGACAGGGATTCGGAAGAGACCCAGTACTTC	CASSDRDSEETQYF
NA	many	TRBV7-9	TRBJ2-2	TGTGCCAGCAGCTCCGACAGCAACACCGGGGAGCTGTTTTTT	CASSSDSNTGELFF
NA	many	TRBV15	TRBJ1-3	TGTGCCACCAGCTCCGGATCTGGAAACACCATATATTTT	CATSSGSGNTIYF
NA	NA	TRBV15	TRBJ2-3	TGTGCCACCAGCAGAGATCCCCCAGATACGCAGTATTTT	CATSRDPPDTQYF
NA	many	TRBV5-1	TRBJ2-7	TGCGCCAGCAGCTTGGAGGTAGGGACCTACGAGCAGTACTTC	CASSLEVGTYEQYF
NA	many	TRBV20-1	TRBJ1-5	TGCAGTGGAGCAGAACATAGCAATCAGCCCCAGCATTTT	CSGAEHSNQPQHF
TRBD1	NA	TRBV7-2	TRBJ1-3	TGTGCCAGCAGCTTGTACAGGGGGCAAAACACCATATATTTT	CASSLYRGQNTIYF
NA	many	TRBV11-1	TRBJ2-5	TGTGCCAGCAGCTTATTAGGGGGGGCGCGCCAAGAGACCCAGTACTTC	CASSLLGGARQETQYF
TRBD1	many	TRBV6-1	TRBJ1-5	TGTGCCAGCAGTCCCGGGACAGGGGTTAGCAATCAGCCCCAGCATTTT	CASSPGTGVSNQPQHF
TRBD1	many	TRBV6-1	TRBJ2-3	TGTGCCAGCACTAGGGGGCGCGGAGGAGATACGCAGTATTTT	CASTRGRGGDTQYF
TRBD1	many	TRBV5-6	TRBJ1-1	TGTGCCAGCAGCCCCGGGACAGCTATGAACACTGAAGCTTTCTTT	CASSPGTAMNTEAFF
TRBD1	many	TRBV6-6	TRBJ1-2	TGTGCCAGCAGTTACTCTCCGGGACAGGGGGCTAAGGGCTACACCTTC	CASSYSPGQGAKGYTF
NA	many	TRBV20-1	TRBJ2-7	TGCAGTGCTAGAGACCCGAGTTTATTCAACGAGCAGTACTTC	CSARDPSLFNEQYF
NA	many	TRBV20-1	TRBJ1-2	TGCAGTGCTAGACGCGGCAGGGACAATGGCTACACCTTC	CSARRGRDNGYTF
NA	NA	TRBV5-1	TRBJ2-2	TGCGCCAGCAGCTTGCCCTACGGGGAGCTGTTTTTT	CASSLPYGELFF
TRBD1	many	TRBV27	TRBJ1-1	TGTGCCAGCAGCCCTTTACCGGGACAGGGCCTGAACACTGAAGCTTTCTTT	CASSPLPGQGLNTEAFF
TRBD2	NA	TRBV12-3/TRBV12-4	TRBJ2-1	TGTGCCAGCAGTTTCAGCGGGAGCCGGAATGAGCAGTTCTTC	CASSFSGSRNEQFF
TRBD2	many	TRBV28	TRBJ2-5	TGTGCCAGCAGTTCCCATAGGGGACTAGCGGGCCAAGAGACCCAGTACTTC	CASSSHRGLAGQETQYF
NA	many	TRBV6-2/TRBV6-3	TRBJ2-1	TGTGCCAGCAGTTACATCGTCAGGGCTGAGAAGCAGTTCTTC	CASSYIVRAEKQFF
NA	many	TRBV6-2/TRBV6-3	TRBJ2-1	TGTGCCAGCAGTTACGAGATCTCCTACAATGAGCAGTTCTTC	CASSYEISYNEQFF
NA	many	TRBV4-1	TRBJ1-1	TGCGCCAGCAGCCAAGCCACTAGTCTTGGGGGCCCGAGGACTGAAGCTTTCTTT	CASSQATSLGGPRTEAFF
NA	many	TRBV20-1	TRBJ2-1	TGCAGTGTACGGGACGGACGACAACCCTACAATGAGCAGTTCTTC	CSVRDGRQPYNEQFF
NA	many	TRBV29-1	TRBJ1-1	TGCAGCGTTGATCTAGGCGGGAGTGAAGCTTTCTTT	CSVDLGGSEAFF
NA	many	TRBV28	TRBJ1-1	TGTGCCAGCAGTTTATGGAGGGGGGCCACGGACACTGAAGCTTTCTTT	CASSLWRGATDTEAFF
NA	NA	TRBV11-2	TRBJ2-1	TGTGCCAGCAGCTCACCACAGGGCACGGTCAATGAGCAGTTCTTC	CASSSPQGTVNEQFF
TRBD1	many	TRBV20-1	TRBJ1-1	TGCAGTGCTAGAGCCCTGAGGGGGCTGAACACTGAAGCTTTCTTT	CSARALRGLNTEAFF
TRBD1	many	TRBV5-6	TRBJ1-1	TGTGCCAGCAGCTTGGCCTTCGGACAGGGGGCGTCTGAAGCTTTCTTT	CASSLAFGQGASEAFF
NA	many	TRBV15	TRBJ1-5	TGTGCCACCAGCAGAGAAAAACGCTCGTCGCAGCATTTT	CATSREKRSSQHF
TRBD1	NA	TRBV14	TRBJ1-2	TGTGCCAGCAGAGTAAGACCGGGACAGGGGGACGGTTCTAACTATGGCTACACCTTC	CASRVRPGQGDGSNYGYTF
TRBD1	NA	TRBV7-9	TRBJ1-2	TGTGCCAGCAGCTTCCAGGGGGCGTATGGCTACACCTTC	CASSFQGAYGYTF
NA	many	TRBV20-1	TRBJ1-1	TGCAGTGCTCCCTCTTGGGTAGAGAACACTGAAGCTTTCTTT	CSAPSWVENTEAFF
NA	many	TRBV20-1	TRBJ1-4	TGCAGTGCTAGAGATAAGGGTGAAAAACTGTTTTTT	CSARDKGEKLFF
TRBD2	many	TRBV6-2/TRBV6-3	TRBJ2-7	TGTGCCAGCAGTCAAAGGCCCTTACTAGCGGGAGTATCCGAGCAGTACTTC	CASSQRPLLAGVSEQYF
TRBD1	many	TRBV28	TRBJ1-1	TGTGCCAGCAGTCCACCCGACAGGGTCCCAATGAACACTGAAGCTTTCTTT	CASSPPDRVPMNTEAFF
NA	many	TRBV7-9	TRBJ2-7	TGTGCCAGCAGCTTAGAATCAGGGAATGGCTACGAGCAGTACTTC	CASSLESGNGYEQYF
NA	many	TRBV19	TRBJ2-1	TGTGCCAGTAGTATTAAGGGGAGCTCCTACAATGAGCAGTTCTTC	CASSIKGSSYNEQFF
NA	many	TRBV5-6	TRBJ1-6	TGTGCCAGCAGCCCGACGTGGGGAACGAATTCACCCCTCCACTTT	CASSPTWGTNSPLHF
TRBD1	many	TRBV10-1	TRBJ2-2	TGCGCCACCGGGACAGGGGATATCGGGGAGCTGTTTTTT	CATGTGDIGELFF
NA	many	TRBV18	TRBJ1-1	TGTGCCAGCATGCAGGGCACTGAAGCTTTCTTT	CASMQGTEAFF
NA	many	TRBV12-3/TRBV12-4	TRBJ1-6	TGTGCCAGCAGCCGAGTTTGGAGGGAACAATCACCCCTCCACTTT	CASSRVWREQSPLHF
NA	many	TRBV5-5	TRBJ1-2	TGTGCCAGCAGCTTGGTGGTCTCAGGTTCTAACTATGGCTACACCTTC	CASSLVVSGSNYGYTF
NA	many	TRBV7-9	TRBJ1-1	TGTGCCAGCAGCCCAGAAGTCCTACGGAACACTGAAGCTTTCTTT	CASSPEVLRNTEAFF
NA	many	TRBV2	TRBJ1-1	TGTGCCAGCAGAGACAACGGGGCATCAGACACTGAAGCTTTCTTT	CASRDNGASDTEAFF
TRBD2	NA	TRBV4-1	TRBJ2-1	TGCGCCAGCAGCCAAGGGCCCTCCCATGGACTAGCGGGGGGGAGCTCCTACAATGAGCAGTTCTTC	CASSQGPSHGLAGGSSYNEQFF
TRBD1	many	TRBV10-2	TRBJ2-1	TGCGCCAGCAGAGCGTTGACAGGGTTGGGTACCTACAATGAGCAGTTCTTC	CASRALTGLGTYNEQFF
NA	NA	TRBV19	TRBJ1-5	TGTGCCAGTAGGCAAACAGGGATAGGGGATCAGCCCCAGCATTTT	CASRQTGIGDQPQHF
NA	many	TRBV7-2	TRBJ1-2	TGTGCCAGCAGCTTAACGGGAACAGGGCTTGGCTACACCTTC	CASSLTGTGLGYTF
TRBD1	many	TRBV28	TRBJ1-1	TGTGCCAGCAGTTTAGCAGGGGGCGCGGACACTGAAGCTTTCTTT	CASSLAGGADTEAFF
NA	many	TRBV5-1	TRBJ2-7	TGCGCCAGCAGCTTGGGTCTGGCGGGTTCCTCCTACGAGCAGTACTTC	CASSLGLAGSSYEQYF